One sample yielded the 10 T cell receptor beta chains listed below, sequenced in a study of blood T cells in healthy people across ages. A second about 7 to 11 cycle PCR used barcoded and J-beta primers. TCRdb independently ran MiXCR on the 5' RACE reads; one entry per CDR3 protein. This sample has roughly 1,500,000 distinct CDR3 sequences, with around 42% found just once. Sequencing was done on a sample of blood. These receptors came from a woman between 18 and 30 years old in good health.

In its sample, this clonotype was seen a few times. The chain links TRBV10-3 to TRBJ1-2, with 10 bases identical to TRBD1. Trimming cost V 5 bases and J 2 bases; bases outside gene matches: 5. This CDR3 spans 15 amino acids. The V gene's germline CDR1 is ENHRY and CDR2 SYGVKD. The CDR3 bases are TGTGCCATCAGTTACCGGGACAGGGGAAACTATGGCTACACCTTC. Encoded protein: CAISYRDRGNYGYTF.

The J gene is TRBJ2-5, the V gene TRBV20-1; D uncertain. V dropped 0 bases and J dropped 1 base, with 12 bases sitting between them. The CDR3 loop spans 15 amino acids. Germline CDR1 DFQATT, CDR2 SNEGSKA (reference sequence). In DNA form, the CDR3 reads TGCAGTGCTAGAGAGCCAGCGAAACCCCAAGAGACCCAGTACTTC. Translating it yields CSAREPAKPQETQYF.

This chain connects TRBV6-5 to TRBJ1-1; TRBD1 is a possible D gene (6 bases). Trimming cost V 6 bases and J 4 bases, with 15 bases left between them. There are 14 residues in the CDR3. Looked up from germline, CDR1 is MNHEY and CDR2 is SVGAGI. The CDR3 reads CASRPQGFGTEAFF. The CDR3, as DNA: TGTGCCAGCAGACCTCAGGGGTTTGGCACTGAAGCTTTCTTT.

The rearrangement joins TRBV30 to TRBJ2-1; 11 bases align to TRBD2. V was pared by 4 bases and J by 8 bases, with 7 bases of the junction left unmatched. Germline lookup yields CDR1 GTSNPN and CDR2 SVGIG (reference sequence). The CDR3 loop spans 14 amino acids. DNA of the CDR3: TGTGCCTGGAATTTAGCGGGAGGGCCGGATGAGCAGTTCTTC. This codes for CAWNLAGGPDEQFF.

This chain links TRBV20-1 with TRBJ2-7; 10 positions match TRBD2. The junction had 18 bases not matched to a gene; V was cut back by 3 bases and J by 4 bases. CDR3 length equals 18 residues. Germline V gene data show CDR1 as DFQATT and CDR2 as SNEGSKA (reference sequence). The CDR3 DNA follows: TGCAGTGCTAGCAGAAAGACTAGCGGGTGGTTGTTCTTTTACGAGCAGTACTTC. Protein: CSASRKTSGWLFFYEQYF.

This clonotype was found a few times. This rearrangement joins TRBV20-1 to TRBJ2-3; the match to TRBD2 covers 8 bases. The length of the CDR3 is 13 residues. Germline-derived CDR1 and CDR2 are DFQATT and SNEGSKA (reference sequence). V lost 6 bases to trimming and J lost 2 bases; unmatched junction nucleotides: 4. CDR3 DNA sequence: TGCAGTGCCGCAGCGGGGGCCACAGATACGCAGTATTTT. This translates into CSAAAGATDTQYF.

This chain joins TRBV4-2 and TRBJ2-4; D gene ambiguous. Germline V gives CDR1 LGHNA, CDR2 YNFKEQ. The CDR3 is 18 amino acids. Between the trimmed V and J ends, which lost 0 bases and 2 bases, there was a span of 17 bases. This CDR3 reads CASSQDGNALGPKNIQYF. CDR3 nucleotide sequence: TGTGCCAGCAGCCAAGATGGGAATGCTCTTGGGCCCAAAAACATTCAGTACTTC.

The chain uses TRBV3-1 and TRBJ2-2; either TRBD1 or TRBD2 may fit D (5 bases each). The CDR3 is made up of 17 amino acids. The ends were cut back, 1 base at V and 0 bases at J, with 12 bases in the middle. CDR1 is LGHDT and CDR2 is YNNKEL in the germline V gene (reference sequence). Here the CDR3 DNA reads TGTGCCAGCAGCCAAGTGGGGCCGGGGCCGAACACCGGGGAGCTGTTTTTT. This codes for CASSQVGPGPNTGELFF.

The genes are TRBV9 and TRBJ1-2, with D perhaps TRBD1 (5 bases). This CDR3 contains 14 residues. Germline V gene lookup returns CDR1 SGDLS and CDR2 YYNGEE. V was shortened by 0 bases and J by 3 bases, with 9 bases between the two germline ends. CDR3 sequence reads: CASSVVLGDYGYTF. The CDR3 DNA reads TGTGCCAGCAGCGTAGTGCTGGGGGACTATGGCTACACCTTC.

The gene calls are TRBV20-1 and TRBJ2-1, with TRBD1 matching over 7 bases. The CDR3 runs to 13 residues. The V and J ends lost 8 bases and 6 bases, in that order; junction bases with no gene match: 10. Per the germline V gene, CDR1 is DFQATT and CDR2 is SNEGSKA (reference sequence). The CDR3 coding sequence is TGCAGTCCACGGGACAGTCGGACCAATGAGCAGTTCTTC. This sequence encodes CSPRDSRTNEQFF.